Listed below are T cell receptor beta chains from one sample, sequenced in a study of T cell repertoires in cytomegalovirus infection. From the reads, TCRdb called clonotypes with MiXCR, one entry per CDR3 protein. The sample yields about 740,000 distinct CDR3 sequences, around 31% seen once. The antigens for these receptors are not known. Source: cultured PBMCs, taken from culture after CMV antigen stimulation. The receptors stem from a human donor in good health (CMV status not recorded). Some clones in this sample may be carry-over from other donors' samples. The conserved cysteine and the conserved F or W are not part of the CDR3 here. D genes are given only for firm matches.

J,D,V,CDR3
TRBJ2-1,.,TRBV7-2,ASSLRASEYNEQF
TRBJ1-5,.,TRBV7-8,ASSQRTHQPQH
TRBJ1-6,.,TRBV27,ASSLGRGLPLH
TRBJ2-3,.,TRBV11-2,ASSLDPPDTQY
TRBJ2-1,.,TRBV12-3/TRBV12-4,ASRPGPAANEQF
TRBJ2-7,.,TRBV20-1,SAREPERPDHEQY
TRBJ2-7,.,TRBV6-2/TRBV6-3,ASSYSRGLEQY
TRBJ2-3,.,TRBV12-3/TRBV12-4,ATQYDGQWSASDTQY
TRBJ1-5,.,TRBV7-2,ASSEIGGLDQPQH
TRBJ1-4,.,TRBV7-9,ASSLSRVSPKGGEKLF
TRBJ2-1,.,TRBV7-9,ASTPNWSNNEQF
TRBJ2-3,.,TRBV27,ATKFLARPDTQY
TRBJ1-5,.,TRBV6-1,ASSATINQPQH
TRBJ2-3,.,TRBV15,ATSKDASDDTQY
TRBJ2-1,TRBD2,TRBV6-2/TRBV6-3,ASRLAGGGSEQF
TRBJ1-2,.,TRBV12-3/TRBV12-4,ASSFGKLDGYT
TRBJ2-3,TRBD2,TRBV20-1,SGSLAESTDTQY
TRBJ1-5,.,TRBV7-2,ASSLSSGNQPQH
TRBJ1-2,.,TRBV7-8,ASSSRVMVDYGYT
TRBJ2-5,.,TRBV3-1,ASSLGTGWQETQY
TRBJ2-1,.,TRBV7-2,ASSFNTPGGNEQF
TRBJ2-3,TRBD2,TRBV7-9,ATQTSGGTDTQY
TRBJ1-5,.,TRBV2,ASVKEGANQPQH
TRBJ2-7,TRBD1,TRBV20-1,SARDPRQGSYEQY
TRBJ2-5,.,TRBV19,ASSARVGVVGEETQY
TRBJ2-3,TRBD1,TRBV7-6,ASSSTGVGPTDTQY
TRBJ2-1,.,TRBV7-8,ASTQFYLEGQF
TRBJ2-5,TRBD1,TRBV5-4,ASSLLQGAETQY
TRBJ2-3,.,TRBV7-2,ASSLRGGGGGVGDTQY
TRBJ1-6,.,TRBV2,ASSDWEGHPLSPLH
TRBJ2-7,.,TRBV7-2,ASSYPGQLYEQY
TRBJ2-3,.,TRBV12-3/TRBV12-4,ASSPLGSAQY
TRBJ2-7,.,TRBV7-2,ASSLGWHAYEQY
TRBJ2-7,TRBD2,TRBV20-1,SARVGTSGSYEQY
TRBJ2-3,TRBD1,TRBV7-2,ASSPTGGFADTQY
TRBJ1-4,.,TRBV19,ASELRGGEKLF
TRBJ1-1,.,TRBV19,ASRVLGRNTEAF
TRBJ2-1,.,TRBV5-1,ASSLTNNEQF
TRBJ2-7,.,TRBV12-3/TRBV12-4,ASSLAGTDYEQY
TRBJ1-6,.,TRBV5-4,ASSPDASGNSPLH
TRBJ2-3,.,TRBV10-2,ASSEFDTQY
TRBJ2-1,TRBD1,TRBV19,ASAPGTGGVYEQF
TRBJ2-5,TRBD2,TRBV6-2/TRBV6-3,ASSSAGLAEETQY
TRBJ2-7,.,TRBV4-2,ASSQGGTQRTYEQY
TRBJ1-6,.,TRBV6-2/TRBV6-3,ASSDQGWNSPLH
TRBJ1-4,.,TRBV7-8,ASSTYQGFGEKLF
TRBJ2-7,TRBD1,TRBV27,ASSPGRDRGYYEQY
TRBJ2-5,.,TRBV5-4,ASSFSTVGETQY
TRBJ2-7,TRBD2,TRBV6-6,ASSILAGGPYEQY
TRBJ1-5,TRBD1,TRBV19,ADRVCDQPQH
TRBJ1-6,.,TRBV29-1,SPYRDPIISPLH
TRBJ1-1,.,TRBV6-1,ASSEASGMNTEAF
TRBJ1-3,.,TRBV4-3,ASSQEPGASGNTIY
TRBJ1-1,.,TRBV27,ASSLGSYTEAF
TRBJ2-3,TRBD2,TRBV5-1,ASSLYPSAGGNTDTQY
TRBJ1-2,.,TRBV4-3,ASSQDPEGHGYT
TRBJ2-2,.,TRBV7-4,AFLVRAANTGELF